The subject of this entry is one T cell receptor beta chain. Its target is not known. This sample was taken from a study of T cell repertoires in cytomegalovirus infection. Study findings and constraints: Pooled public TCR beta family frequency picked out CMV carriers with the relevant HLA. In two of eight donors, the top clonotype was HLA-C-restricted CMV-specific.

Trimming removed 8 bases from V and 4 bases from J; junction bases left unmatched: 7. The CDR3 loop spans 15 amino acids. Germline values: CDR1 MNHEY, CDR2 SVGAGI. TCRdb processed the reads anew with MiXCR; each CDR3 protein has one entry. The sample has fewer than 1,000,000 distinct CDR3 sequences, approximately 32% seen once. The sample in question was cultured CD8+ T cells from PBMCs, obtained from culture after CMV antigen stimulation. The chain couples TRBV6-5 to TRBJ2-1, with 11 bases aligning to TRBD2. The source is a human donor in good health (CMV status not recorded). Some clones in this sample may be carry-over from other donors' samples. CDR3 sequence reads: CASAKLAGAYNEQFF. Here the CDR3 DNA reads TGTGCCAGCGCTAAACTAGCGGGGGCTTACAATGAGCAGTTCTTC.